These 10 T cell receptor beta chains share one sample of origin, sequenced in a study of graft-versus-host responses after intestinal transplantation. These receptors' antigens are unknown. Using immunoSEQ multiplex PCR, the repertoire was profiled, and TCRdb retains in-frame clones only, with some absent. This sample yields around 36,000 clones, of which around 96% are seen a single time; 0.22% belongs to the top ten. The input for sequencing was unstimulated CD8+ T cells sorted from spleen or lymph node cells, taken before transplant. The origin of the receptors is a human donor who was the organ donor for an intestinal transplant.

J is TRBJ1-1 and V is TRBV15; possibly TRBD1 for D (6 bases). Germline V gene data show CDR1 as LNHNV and CDR2 as YYDKDF (reference sequence). V was cut by 1 base and J by 3 bases, with 12 bases left in between. This CDR3 spans 15 amino acids. The CDR3 here is CATSRGWGADTEAFF. The CDR3 nucleotides read TGTGCCACCAGCAGAGGGTGGGGGGCAGACACTGAAGCTTTCTTT.

The rearrangement joins TRBV27 to TRBJ2-5, with D maybe TRBD1 (5 bases). V lost 5 bases, J lost 2 bases, and 15 bases lay in between. Per germline, CDR1 MNHEY and CDR2 SMNVEV (reference sequence). The CDR3 length is 15 residues. For the CDR3, the DNA is TGTGCCAGCAGTCCGTACCAACAGGAACAAGAGACCCAGTACTTC. As protein: CASSPYQQEQETQYF.

The chain links TRBV7-2 to TRBJ2-3, with 10 nucleotides matching TRBD2. Germline CDR1 SGHTA, CDR2 FQGNSA. The CDR3 runs 18 residues. Trimming took 2 bases from V and 3 from J; bases not matched to a gene: 11. DNA for the CDR3: TGTGCCAGCAGCTTAATGCTAGCGGGGGCGCGTGCTACAGATACGCAGTATTTT. It specifies CASSLMLAGARATDTQYF.

The rearrangement links TRBV5-6 to TRBJ2-7; 7 bases match TRBD2. The V gene's germline CDR1 is SGHDT and CDR2 YYEEEE. There are 13 residues in the CDR3. Trimming took 6 bases from V and 4 from J; bases not matched to a gene: 7. The CDR3 bases are TGTGCCAGCAACGGCGGGGGAATATACGAGCAGTACTTC. It translates to CASNGGGIYEQYF.

The V call is TRBV6-1, the J call TRBJ1-3, with 7 bases aligning to TRBD1. Germline CDR1 reads MNHNS; CDR2 reads SASEGT. Trimming cost V 6 bases and J 5 bases; bases outside gene matches: 1. There are 12 residues in the CDR3. The CDR3 sequence: CASRDRRNTIYF. The CDR3 DNA follows: TGTGCCAGCAGGGACAGGAGAAACACCATATATTTT.

This rearrangement joins TRBV11-1 to TRBJ1-1; D is uncertain. Deletions cut 4 bases from V and 1 base from J, with 7 bases between. The CDR3 spans 13 residues. Germline CDR1 and CDR2: SGHAT and FQDESV (reference sequence). Here the CDR3 reads CASSSGWNTEAFF. The CDR3, as DNA: TGTGCCAGCAGCTCCGGGTGGAACACTGAAGCTTTCTTT.

CDR3 loop: CASSYSNSHEQYF. As DNA, the CDR3 is TGTGCCAGCAGTTACTCTAACAGCCACGAGCAGTACTTC. The rearrangement links TRBV6-6 to TRBJ2-7; D unresolved. Trimming shortened V by 0 bases and J by 5 bases, and 8 bases separated the two germline ends. Germline CDR1 reads MNHNY; CDR2 reads SVGAGI (reference sequence). The CDR3 length is 13 residues.

In DNA form, the CDR3 reads TGTGCCAGCAGTGAGTACGGTGGTGAGCAGTTCTTC. This sequence encodes CASSEYGGEQFF. The chain links TRBV25-1 to TRBJ2-1; no firm D call. This CDR3 has 12 residues. Germline CDR1 is MGHDK and CDR2 is SYGVNS. Between the trimmed V and J ends, which lost 3 bases and 9 bases, there was a span of 9 bases.

The CDR3 DNA reads as TGTGCCAGCAGTTACGGTGTGGTAGAGGATGAAAAACTGTTTTTT. Translating gives CASSYGVVEDEKLFF. The chain employs TRBV6-5 and TRBJ1-4, with D unclear. The CDR3 length is 15 residues. Germline V gene data show CDR1 as MNHEY and CDR2 as SVGAGI. The V gene lost 2 bases and the J gene lost 6 bases, with 13 bases spanning the gap.

The chain combines TRBV27 with TRBJ2-1; 7 bases match TRBD1. This CDR3 region has 14 residues. CDR1 MNHEY and CDR2 SMNVEV come from the germline V gene (reference sequence). V lost 5 bases, J lost 8 bases, and 9 bases stayed unmatched. The CDR3 is CASSTAQGSDEQFF. CDR3 DNA sequence: TGTGCCAGCAGTACCGCACAGGGGAGCGATGAGCAGTTCTTC.